These T cell receptor beta chains were read from a single sample in a study of blood T cell repertoires in COVID-19. Some clones are missing from TCRdb's copy, which holds only in-frame ones; the method was immunoSEQ multiplex PCR. The sample has 250,000 or so clones, about 83% seen once; the top ten hold approximately 13%. Sequences were obtained from peripheral blood. The receptor source for this set is a man older than 75 with acute or convalescent COVID-19. CDR3s include the opening cysteine and the closing phenylalanine or tryptophan. Fields, in order: CDR3 protein, CDR3 DNA, V gene, D gene, clone size, J gene. D genes are given only for firm matches. A row's size may be missing; if present it is once, few, many or a size class.

CASSVRGKGAGQYF,TGTGCCAGCAGCGTGAGGGGGAAGGGGGCTGGGCAGTACTTC,TRBV5-4,TRBD1,-,TRBJ2-7
CASSLDLTGTGDNQPQHF,TGTGCCAGCAGCTTAGACTTAACCGGGACAGGGGACAATCAGCCCCAGCATTTT,TRBV11-2,TRBD1,-,TRBJ1-5
CASSSDRATRGSHEQFF,TGTGCCAGCAGCTCCGACAGGGCCACGCGCGGTAGCCATGAGCAGTTCTTC,TRBV7-9,TRBD1,-,TRBJ2-1
CASSTGQGQRTDTQYF,TGTGCCAGCAGCACCGGACAGGGCCAACGCACAGATACGCAGTATTTT,TRBV11-3,TRBD1,-,TRBJ2-3
CASDRRGQPQHF,TGTGCCAGCGACCGGAGGGGTCAGCCCCAGCATTTT,TRBV27,-,-,TRBJ1-5
CASSPVRDRGPRETYNEQFF,TGTGCCAGCAGCCCCGTCCGGGACAGGGGGCCCCGGGAAACCTACAATGAGCAGTTCTTC,TRBV28,TRBD1,-,TRBJ2-1
CASSVAPTDGKLFF,TGTGCCAGCAGCGTAGCCCCGACAGACGGGAAACTGTTTTTT,TRBV9,-,-,TRBJ1-4
CSASGTGGNEKLFF,TGCAGTGCTAGTGGGACAGGGGGAAATGAAAAACTGTTTTTT,TRBV20-1,TRBD1,-,TRBJ1-4
CATSDISDRGTYEQYF,TGTGCCACCAGTGATATCTCGGACAGGGGCACCTACGAGCAGTACTTC,TRBV24-1,TRBD1,-,TRBJ2-7
CASSLGLGSQDTQYF,TGTGCCAGCAGCTTAGGCCTAGGCAGCCAAGATACGCAGTATTTT,TRBV11-3,-,-,TRBJ2-3
CASSQDSGRYNEQFF,TGTGCCAGCAGTCAAGATAGCGGGAGGTACAATGAGCAGTTCTTC,TRBV2,TRBD2,-,TRBJ2-1
CASSQFAGPANYGYTF,TGTGCCAGCAGCCAATTTGCAGGGCCAGCTAACTATGGCTACACCTTC,TRBV16,-,-,TRBJ1-2
CASSVSGTGLGEKLFF,TGTGCCAGCAGCGTATCGGGGACAGGGTTGGGTGAAAAACTGTTTTTT,TRBV9,TRBD1,-,TRBJ1-4
CASSQGLAGGPNTGELFF,TGTGCCAGCAGCCAGGGACTAGCGGGGGGGCCGAACACCGGGGAGCTGTTTTTT,TRBV4-2,TRBD2,-,TRBJ2-2
CASSPGQGDTQYF,TGTGCCAGCAGCCCGGGACAGGGAGATACGCAGTATTTT,TRBV7-3,TRBD1,-,TRBJ2-3
CASSVVGGDSPLHF,TGTGCCAGCAGCGTAGTAGGGGGCGATTCACCCCTCCACTTT,TRBV9,TRBD1,-,TRBJ1-6
CASSVGRLGTGELFF,TGTGCCAGCAGTGTAGGCAGGTTGGGCACCGGGGAGCTGTTTTTT,TRBV2,-,-,TRBJ2-2
CASSIGGSTHEQFF,TGTGCCAGTAGTATAGGTGGTAGCACCCATGAGCAGTTCTTC,TRBV19,-,-,TRBJ2-1
CASSPDEAWKTQYF,TGTGCCAGCTCACCAGATGAGGCATGGAAGACCCAGTACTTC,TRBV18,-,once,TRBJ2-5
CATSDQRDYNEQFF,TGTGCCACCAGTGATCAGCGGGACTACAATGAGCAGTTCTTC,TRBV24-1,TRBD2,-,TRBJ2-1
CASTLERGKLFF,TGTGCCAGCACCCTGGAAAGGGGAAAACTGTTTTTT,TRBV2,-,-,TRBJ1-4
CATSRGIQGVTNEKLFF,TGTGCCACCAGCCGAGGAATCCAGGGGGTAACTAATGAAAAACTGTTTTTT,TRBV15,TRBD1,once,TRBJ1-4
CASSLSPLAGGPQYF,TGCGCCAGCAGCTTGAGCCCGCTAGCGGGGGGGCCGCAGTATTTT,TRBV5-1,TRBD2,-,TRBJ2-3
CASSQDRRGNTEAFF,TGCGCCAGCAGCCAAGACAGACGAGGGAACACTGAAGCTTTCTTT,TRBV4-1,-,-,TRBJ1-1
CATSGVSNQPQHF,TGTGCCACCTCGGGGGTGAGCAATCAGCCCCAGCATTTT,TRBV15,-,-,TRBJ1-5
CASSSRLADTGELFF,TGCGCCAGCAGCTCTCGACTAGCAGACACCGGGGAGCTGTTTTTT,TRBV5-1,TRBD2,-,TRBJ2-2
CASSPYRDSLNTQYF,TGCGCCAGCAGCCCCTACCGGGACTCCCTGAATACGCAGTATTTT,TRBV4-3,-,-,TRBJ2-3
CASSLSTGGGFGELFF,TGTGCCAGCAGTTTATCGACAGGGGGCGGTTTTGGGGAGCTGTTTTTT,TRBV27,TRBD1,-,TRBJ2-2
CASSLAGGNQETQYF,TGCGCCAGCAGCTTGGCCGGGGGGAACCAAGAGACCCAGTACTTC,TRBV5-1,TRBD2,few,TRBJ2-5
CASSLAPGIVGGELFF,TGCGCCAGCAGCTTGGCCCCCGGGATCGTCGGCGGGGAGCTGTTTTTT,TRBV5-1,-,-,TRBJ2-2
CASSLPVGGTDTQYF,TGCGCCAGCAGCCTTCCAGTAGGGGGCACAGATACGCAGTATTTT,TRBV5-1,-,once,TRBJ2-3
CASRLSGGGDTQYF,TGTGCCAGCAGACTTAGCGGGGGTGGAGATACGCAGTATTTT,TRBV27,TRBD2,-,TRBJ2-3
CASSQDLRVQNSGANVLTF,TGTGCCAGCAGCCAAGACCTCCGGGTCCAGAACTCTGGGGCCAACGTTCTGACTTTC,TRBV3-1/TRBV3-2,-,-,TRBJ2-6
CSIDRGMASGYTF,TGCAGCATAGACAGGGGGATGGCAAGTGGCTACACCTTC,TRBV29-1,TRBD1,-,TRBJ1-2
CASSLVQGNSPLHF,TGTGCCAGCAGTTTAGTACAGGGTAATTCACCCCTCCACTTT,TRBV27,-,-,TRBJ1-6
CASSSTGGLGQPQHF,TGCGCCAGCAGCTCTACAGGGGGCTTAGGGCAGCCCCAGCATTTT,TRBV5-1,TRBD1,-,TRBJ1-5
CASSVVGSHRYSNQPQHF,TGTGCCAGCAGCGTAGTGGGCAGCCACCGATATAGCAATCAGCCCCAGCATTTT,TRBV9,-,-,TRBJ1-5
CATSRDGGISPLHF,TGTGCCACCAGCAGAGATGGGGGGATTTCACCCCTCCACTTT,TRBV15,-,-,TRBJ1-6
CASSIAPGLAGGPGTDTQYF,TGTGCCAGCAGTATAGCCCCGGGACTAGCGGGGGGGCCCGGCACAGATACGCAGTATTTT,TRBV7-6,TRBD2,-,TRBJ2-3
CASSDPSGPEETQYF,TGTGCCAGCAGTGACCCTAGCGGGCCGGAAGAGACCCAGTACTTC,TRBV25-1,TRBD2,-,TRBJ2-5
CASSLYLGTGGETQYF,TGTGCCAGCAGTCTTTACCTAGGGACAGGCGGGGAGACCCAGTACTTC,TRBV27,TRBD1,-,TRBJ2-5
CASSPSGAMPQHF,TGTGCCAGCTCACCATCTGGTGCTATGCCCCAGCATTTT,TRBV18,-,-,TRBJ1-5
CARRVMLMVITGENYEQYF,TGTGCCAGGAGAGTGATGCTAATGGTAATTACAGGGGAGAACTACGAGCAGTACTTC,TRBV6-4,TRBD1,-,TRBJ2-7
CASSVSGGSGNTIYF,TGTGCCAGCAGTGTATCGGGGGGCTCTGGAAACACCATATATTTT,TRBV2,-,-,TRBJ1-3
CASSLPQNTEAFF,TGCGCCAGCAGCTTGCCCCAAAACACTGAAGCTTTCTTT,TRBV5-1,-,-,TRBJ1-1
CASNAGVIAFF,TGCGCCAGCAATGCGGGGGTAATAGCTTTCTTT,TRBV10-2,-,-,TRBJ1-1
CASSRGQGIAGELFF,TGTGCCAGCAGCCGCGGACAGGGCATAGCCGGGGAGCTGTTTTTT,TRBV7-2,TRBD1,-,TRBJ2-2
CASSPGGSSNQPQHF,TGTGCCAGCAGCCCCGGGGGGTCAAGCAATCAGCCCCAGCATTTT,TRBV27,-,-,TRBJ1-5
CASSQGGTGWNTGELFF,TGTGCCAGCAGCCAAGGGGGTACAGGATGGAACACCGGGGAGCTGTTTTTT,TRBV3-1/TRBV3-2,-,once,TRBJ2-2
CASSLDLSNPNYGYTF,TGTGCCAGCAGCTTAGATCTTTCTAACCCTAACTATGGCTACACCTTC,TRBV11-2,-,-,TRBJ1-2
CASSPNLGLQNEKLFF,TGTGCCAGCAGCCCCAACTTGGGACTGCAGAATGAAAAACTGTTTTTT,TRBV11-2,-,-,TRBJ1-4
CASSEDRGRIETQYF,TGTGCCAGCAGTGAGGACAGGGGTAGGATAGAGACCCAGTACTTC,TRBV2,TRBD1,-,TRBJ2-5
CASSQDRGLVSRTEAFF,TGTGCCAGCAGTCAGGACAGGGGGCTAGTTTCAAGGACTGAAGCTTTCTTT,TRBV6-6,TRBD1,-,TRBJ1-1
CASSSGLAGGPTQETQYF,TGTGCCAGCAGCTCAGGACTAGCGGGGGGGCCCACCCAAGAGACCCAGTACTTC,TRBV11-3,TRBD2,-,TRBJ2-5